Listed here are 7 T cell receptor beta chains from one sample, sequenced in a study of beta chain features in type 1 diabetes. The whole isolated RNA underwent reverse transcription, so sequencing captured expressed TCRB transcripts. Produced via immunoSEQ multiplex PCR; TCRdb's table is partial and in-frame only. The repertoire holds around 290,000 clones, roughly 8% seen once, with over 0.8% in the top ten. The sequenced sample was central memory CD4+ T cells from blood. The receptors come from a woman between 18 and 29 years old in good health.

This clone turned up a few times. V usage is TRBV2 and J usage is TRBJ1-4, with D unclear. Germline assignment: CDR1 SNHLY and CDR2 FYNNEI. This CDR3 has 14 amino acids. Trimming cost V 2 bases and J 7 bases, with 11 bases left between them. CDR3 nucleotide sequence: TGTGCCAGCAGTGAACGGGTTATAGTTGAAAAACTGTTTTTT. It specifies CASSERVIVEKLFF. Full variable domain (rest looked up from reference TRBV2 and TRBJ1-4): EPEVTQTPSHQVTQMGQEVILRCVPISNHLYFYWYRQILGQKVEFLVSFYNNEISEKSEIFDDQFSVERPDGSNFTLKIRSTKLEDSAMYFCASSERVIVEKLFFGSGTQLSVL.

This rearrangement joins TRBV30 to TRBJ2-3, with 12 bases aligning to TRBD2. This CDR3 contains 16 residues. CDR1 GTSNPN and CDR2 SVGIG come from the germline V gene (reference sequence). Trimming cost V 0 bases and J 2 bases; bases outside gene matches: 3. The CDR3 here is CAWSVLAGGLTDTQYF. The CDR3 nucleotides read TGTGCCTGGAGTGTACTAGCGGGAGGACTCACAGATACGCAGTATTTT. The complete variable domain, with remaining parts taken from reference TRBV30 and TRBJ2-3, reads SQTIHQWPATLVQPVGSPLSLECTVEGTSNPNLYWYRQAAGRGLQLLFYSVGIGQISSEVPQNLSASRPQDRQFILSSKKLLLSDSGFYLCAWSVLAGGLTDTQYFGPGTRLTVL.

To note about this clone: The same CDR3 is also encoded by other DNA sequences in this sample. The chain has TRBV29-1 and TRBJ2-6; no definite D call. This CDR3 is 15 amino acids long. Germline CDR1 SQVTM, CDR2 ANQGSEA. Trimming left V 7 bases short and J 0 bases short, with 13 bases between. In nucleotides, the CDR3 is TGCAGCGCATGGGAACCAGGCTCTGGGGCCAACGTCCTGACTTTC. Amino acid sequence: CSAWEPGSGANVLTF.

The CDR3 protein is CASSPNDRVANTEAFF. The DNA of the CDR3 is TGTGCCAGCAGCCCAAATGACAGGGTTGCGAACACTGAAGCTTTCTTT. V is TRBV7-3 and J is TRBJ1-1; 7 bases are shared with TRBD1. Looked up from germline, CDR1 is SGHTA and CDR2 is FQGTGA. CDR3 size: 16 residues. Trimming removed 5 bases from V and 1 base from J; junction bases left unmatched: 10.

This chain joins TRBV27 and TRBJ2-3; 8 nucleotides agree with TRBD1. CDR3 length: 15 residues. The V and J ends lost 5 bases and 5 bases, in that order; junction bases with no gene match: 9. Germline CDR1 is MNHEY and CDR2 is SMNVEV (reference sequence). In DNA, the CDR3 is TGTGCCAGCAGTCCCTCCAGGGGGCTCGGAGATACGCAGTATTTT. Residues: CASSPSRGLGDTQYF.

J is TRBJ2-1 and V is TRBV11-2; unclear D gene. Trimming cost V 8 bases and J 5 bases, with 13 bases left between them. Germline CDR1 is SGHAT and CDR2 is FQNNGV. CDR3 length: 13 residues. The CDR3: CASSRVGDNEQFF. CDR3 DNA: TGTGCCAGCTCACGAGTTGGGGACAATGAGCAGTTCTTC.

This chain joins TRBV7-7 and TRBJ2-5; 8 bases are a match to TRBD2. Germline V CDR1 and CDR2: SSHAT, FNYEAQ (reference sequence). With 9 bases clipped from V and 1 base from J, the junction kept 4 bases outside the gene matches. This CDR3 is built from 13 residues. As DNA, the CDR3 is TGTGCCAGTGCGGGGGGACGCCAAGAGACCCAGTACTTC. Amino acids: CASAGGRQETQYF.